The 11 T cell receptor beta chains below come from one sample, sequenced in a study of long-term antiretroviral therapy in people with HIV. Researchers ran immunoSEQ v3.0 at survey level. Profiled with immunoSEQ multiplex PCR; TCRdb holds only in-frame clones, not every one. This sample carries 25,000 to 30,000 clones, 86% of them seen once, and the ten largest clones take 4.5% to 5.5%. Specimen: unsorted PBMCs, collected 0.8 years after starting antiretroviral therapy. The receptors were sampled from a woman in her 30s with HIV.

This rearrangement joins TRBV9 to TRBJ1-2; 8 bases map to TRBD1. The CDR3 length is 13 residues. J gave up 7 bases and V 2 bases, and 4 bases lay outside the gene matches. The germline V gene encodes CDR1 SGDLS and CDR2 YYNGEE. In DNA form, the CDR3 reads TGTGCCAGCAGCGTGGACAGGGATGGTGGCTACACCTTC. It yields the protein CASSVDRDGGYTF.

This sequence joins TRBV5-1 and TRBJ2-3; TRBD2 agrees at 8 bases. V was clipped by 6 bases and J by 1 base; unmatched bases: 10. This CDR3 contains 16 residues. Germline CDR1 is SGHRS and CDR2 is YFSETQ. CDR3 loop: CASTLGRGGGTDTQYF. The CDR3 DNA sequence: TGCGCCAGCACCCTCGGCCGGGGGGGCGGCACAGATACGCAGTATTTT.

The rearrangement joins TRBV18 to TRBJ2-2, with D hard to call. This CDR3 is 18 amino acids long. CDR1 and CDR2 from the germline V gene are KGHSH and LQKENI. Between the trimmed V and J ends, which lost 8 bases and 1 base, there was a span of 23 bases. CDR3 in DNA: TGTGCCAGCCCGTACATTGGCGGAGACAACGTGAACACCGGGGAGCTGTTTTTT. It is translated as CASPYIGGDNVNTGELFF.

This clone is a singleton in its sample. The V gene is TRBV18, the J gene TRBJ2-1; 8 bases line up with TRBD1. CDR3 length: 13 residues. Trimming cost V 3 bases and J 7 bases; bases outside gene matches: 2. Germline values: CDR1 KGHSH, CDR2 LQKENI. The DNA of the CDR3 is TGTGCCAGCTCACCGACAGGGGTGAATGAGCAGTTCTTC. It is translated as CASSPTGVNEQFF.

The CDR3 reads CAWRGTLLTGELFF. CDR3 sequence (DNA): TGTGCCTGGAGGGGGACACTTCTCACCGGGGAGCTGTTTTTT. The chain is built from TRBV30 and TRBJ2-2, with a possible D match to TRBD1 (6 bases). The germline CDR1 and CDR2 sequences are GTSNPN and SVGIG (reference sequence). The CDR3 totals 14 residues. V lost 3 bases and J 4 bases, leaving 12 bases between the germline ends.

This clone occurred once. The gene calls are TRBV5-6 and TRBJ1-2; 7 bases agree with TRBD1. The CDR3 is 16 residues long. Germline assignment: CDR1 SGHDT and CDR2 YYEEEE. J gave up 4 bases and V 0 bases, and 9 bases lay outside the gene matches. CDR3 DNA: TGTGCCAGCAGCTTGGCCCGACAGGGCCAAATCTATGGCTACACCTTC. Residues: CASSLARQGQIYGYTF.

The rearrangement uses TRBV30 and TRBJ1-1; D remains unclear. Trimming stripped 4 bases from V and 0 bases from J, with 9 bases between. In germline, CDR1 is GTSNPN, CDR2 SVGIG (reference sequence). The CDR3 runs to 13 residues. The CDR3 sequence is CAWIRRLNTEAFF. The DNA for the CDR3 is TGTGCCTGGATTAGAAGGCTGAACACTGAAGCTTTCTTT.

This sequence joins TRBV19 and TRBJ1-2; 9 bases line up with TRBD1. From germline, CDR1 is LNHDA and CDR2 SQIVND (reference sequence). V lost 5 bases and J lost 6; bases outside the gene matches: 13. This CDR3 contains 16 residues. DNA for the CDR3: TGTGCCAGTAGTCCCCCGGGAACAGGGGGCTACAATGGCTACACCTTC. It yields the protein CASSPPGTGGYNGYTF.

The gene calls are TRBV6-5 and TRBJ1-2; a weak D match, TRBD1 (5 bases). Germline V CDR1 and CDR2: MNHEY, SVGAGI. CDR3 length: 14 residues. With 6 bases removed from V and 4 bases from J, the gap between germline ends came to 15 bases. For the CDR3, the DNA is TGTGCCAGCAGAATCGGGGACCGACCCTATGGCTACACCTTC. Amino acid sequence: CASRIGDRPYGYTF.

J is TRBJ2-7 and V is TRBV5-6; D not resolved. The CDR3 extends over 12 amino acids. Trimming stripped 2 bases from V and 6 bases from J, with 9 bases between. From germline, CDR1 is SGHDT and CDR2 YYEEEE. The CDR3 nucleotides are TGTGCCAGCAGCTTTATCCGTGGCGAGCAGTACGTC. The encoded protein is CASSFIRGEQYV.

This rearrangement joins TRBV19 to TRBJ2-7, with 7 bases aligning to TRBD1. Germline CDR1 reads LNHDA; CDR2 reads SQIVND (reference sequence). Trimming at V came to 1 base and at J to 4 bases, leaving 4 bases not matched to a gene. This CDR3 spans 14 amino acids. CDR3 nucleotides: TGTGCCAGTAGTATAGGGACAGGTCTATACGAGCAGTACTTC. Its translation: CASSIGTGLYEQYF.